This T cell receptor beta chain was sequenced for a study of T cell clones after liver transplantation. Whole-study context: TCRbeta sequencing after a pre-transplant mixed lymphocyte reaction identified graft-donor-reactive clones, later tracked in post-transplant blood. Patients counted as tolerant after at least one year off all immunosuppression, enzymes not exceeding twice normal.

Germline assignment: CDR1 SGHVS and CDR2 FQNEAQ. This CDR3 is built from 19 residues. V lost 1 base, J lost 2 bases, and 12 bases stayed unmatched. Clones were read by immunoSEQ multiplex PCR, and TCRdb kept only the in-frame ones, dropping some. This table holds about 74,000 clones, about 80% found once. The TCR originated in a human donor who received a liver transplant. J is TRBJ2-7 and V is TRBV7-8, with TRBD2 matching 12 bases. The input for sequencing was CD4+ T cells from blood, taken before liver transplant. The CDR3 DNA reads TGTGCCAGCAGCTTAGTAGTATATCGGCTAGCGGGAGGGACCTACGAGCAGTACTTC. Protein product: CASSLVVYRLAGGTYEQYF.